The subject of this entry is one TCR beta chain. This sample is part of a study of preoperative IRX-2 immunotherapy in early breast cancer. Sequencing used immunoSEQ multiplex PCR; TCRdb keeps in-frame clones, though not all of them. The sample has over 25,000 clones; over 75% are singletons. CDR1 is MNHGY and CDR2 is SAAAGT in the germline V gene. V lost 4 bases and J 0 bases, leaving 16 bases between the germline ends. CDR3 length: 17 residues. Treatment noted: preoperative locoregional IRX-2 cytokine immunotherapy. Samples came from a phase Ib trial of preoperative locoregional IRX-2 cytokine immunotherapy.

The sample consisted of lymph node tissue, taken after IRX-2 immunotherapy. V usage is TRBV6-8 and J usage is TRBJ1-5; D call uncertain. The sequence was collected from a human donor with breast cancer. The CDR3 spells CASSSIDGFYSNQPQHF. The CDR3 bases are TGTGCCAGCAGTTCCATCGACGGATTTTATAGCAATCAGCCCCAGCATTTT.